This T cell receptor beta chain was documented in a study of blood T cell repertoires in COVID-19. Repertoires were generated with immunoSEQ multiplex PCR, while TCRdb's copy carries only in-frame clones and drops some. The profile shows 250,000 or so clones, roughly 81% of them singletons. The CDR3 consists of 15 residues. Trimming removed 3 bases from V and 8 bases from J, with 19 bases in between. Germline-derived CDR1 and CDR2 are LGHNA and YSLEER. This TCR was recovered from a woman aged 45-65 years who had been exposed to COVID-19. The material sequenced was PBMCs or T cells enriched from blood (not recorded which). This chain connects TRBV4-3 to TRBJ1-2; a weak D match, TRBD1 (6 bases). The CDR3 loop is CASSQQWDMAQGYTF. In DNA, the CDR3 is TGCGCCAGCAGCCAGCAATGGGACATGGCACAGGGCTACACCTTC.